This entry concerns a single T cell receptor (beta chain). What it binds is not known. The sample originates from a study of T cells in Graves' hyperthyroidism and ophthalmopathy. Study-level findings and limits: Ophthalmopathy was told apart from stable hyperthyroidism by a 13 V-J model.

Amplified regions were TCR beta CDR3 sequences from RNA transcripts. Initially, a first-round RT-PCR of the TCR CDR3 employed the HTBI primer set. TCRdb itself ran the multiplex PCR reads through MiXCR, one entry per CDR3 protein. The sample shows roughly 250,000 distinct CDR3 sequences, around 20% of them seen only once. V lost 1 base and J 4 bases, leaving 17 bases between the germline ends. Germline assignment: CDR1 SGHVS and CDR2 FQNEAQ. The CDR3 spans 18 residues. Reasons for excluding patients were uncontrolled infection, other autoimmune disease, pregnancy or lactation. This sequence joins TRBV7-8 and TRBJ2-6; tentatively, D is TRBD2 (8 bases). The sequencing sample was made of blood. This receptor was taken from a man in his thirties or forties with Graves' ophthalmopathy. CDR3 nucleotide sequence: TGTGCCAGCAGCTTAGTAGCGGGACAGACGACAGGGGCCAACGTCCTGACTTTC. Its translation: CASSLVAGQTTGANVLTF.